This TCR beta chain was observed in a study of blood T cell repertoires in COVID-19. Overall study context: Sources were T cells, B-cell-depleted T cells, or PBMCs; the material itself was cDNA or gDNA.

Here immunoSEQ multiplex PCR was the method, and the copy in TCRdb shows in-frame clones only, minus some. The table records 80,000 to 85,000 clones, less than 85% of them present only once. The CDR3 runs to 12 residues. Deletions cut 3 bases from V and 8 bases from J, with 7 bases between. Per germline, CDR1 KGHSH and CDR2 LQKENI. The TCR comes from a human donor in a cohort sampled during active COVID-19. Material: peripheral blood. The chain recombines TRBV18 with TRBJ2-2; D may be TRBD2 (6 bases). CDR3 nucleotides: TGTGCCAGCTCACCTGGGACTGGGGAGCTGTTTTTT. Translation: CASSPGTGELFF.